This T cell receptor (beta chain) was identified in a study of Graves' ophthalmopathy and Graves' hyperthyroidism. A note on this clonotype: Its specificity is unknown. Given a much more abundant clone one base away, this may be a read error.

Investigators amplified TCR beta CDR3 regions from RNA transcripts. Scientists carried out first-round RT-PCR using HTBI primers and then a second-round multiplex PCR. TCRdb ran MiXCR on the multiplex PCR reads and lists one entry per CDR3 protein. The table lists a few hundred thousand distinct CDR3 sequences, about a fifth of them singletons. Findings and limits, study-wide: Blood repertoires reportedly contained most expanded thyroid clonotypes above 0.001 frequency.

Additional autoimmune diseases, uncontrolled infections, pregnancy or lactation disqualified patients. Reliance was placed on clinical symptoms, serum thyroxine, TRAb, thyroid ultrasound and orbital computed tomography for diagnosis. Fresh peripheral blood (more than 9.5 ml) yielded the PBMCs. This TCR derives from a woman aged 50 to 60 with Graves' ophthalmopathy. Sequenced material: peripheral blood.

The CDR3 DNA reads as TGTGCCAGCAGCTTGATGATCTCCTACGAGCAGTACTTC. This translates into CASSLMISYEQYF. The chain uses TRBV7-2 and TRBJ2-7; no clear D. The CDR3 contains 13 residues. CDR1 is SGHTA, CDR2 FQGNSA, per germline. The V end lost 3 bases, the J end lost 0 bases, and 6 bases lay between the germline ends. Full variable domain (outside the CDR3, taken from reference TRBV7-2 and TRBJ2-7): GAGVSQSPSNKVTEKGKDVELRCDPISGHTALYWYRQSLGQGLEFLIYFQGNSAPDKSGLPSDRFSAERTGGSVSTLTIQRTQQEDSAVYLCASSLMISYEQYFGPGTRLTVT.